Following are 22 T cell receptor beta chains from one sample sequenced in a study of blood T cell repertoires in COVID-19. Using immunoSEQ multiplex PCR, the repertoire was profiled, and TCRdb retains in-frame clones only, with some absent. The data show about 190,000 clones, over 70% seen once. The sequencing sample was made of peripheral blood. The receptors shown here come from a man between 60 and 70 years old with acute or convalescent COVID-19.

V usage is TRBV30 and J usage is TRBJ1-6; maybe TRBD1 (5 bases). This CDR3 comprises 13 residues. Trimming shortened V by 4 bases and J by 1 base, and 5 bases separated the two germline ends. Per the germline V gene, CDR1 is GTSNPN and CDR2 is SVGIG (reference sequence). The CDR3 DNA reads TGTGCCTGGACAGGGTCCTATAATTCACCCCTCCACTTT. It is translated as CAWTGSYNSPLHF. The variable domain in full, with the rest retrieved from reference TRBV30 and TRBJ1-6, is SQTIHQWPATLVQPVGSPLSLECTVEGTSNPNLYWYRQAAGRGLQLLFYSVGIGQISSEVPQNLSASRPQDRQFILSSKKLLLSDSGFYLCAWTGSYNSPLHFGNGTRLTVT.

The count of this clone is one. This sequence joins TRBV5-1 and TRBJ2-1; unclear D gene. The CDR3 loop spans 17 amino acids. CDR1 and CDR2 (germline): SGHRS, YFSETQ. V dropped 2 bases and J dropped 0 bases, with 15 bases sitting between them. CDR3 in amino acids: CASSLLPFPSSYNEQFF. CDR3 in DNA: TGCGCCAGCAGCTTATTACCGTTCCCGAGCTCCTACAATGAGCAGTTCTTC. The full variable domain, completed using reference TRBV5-1 and TRBJ2-1, is KAGVTQTPRYLIKTRGQQVTLSCSPISGHRSVSWYQQTPGQGLQFLFEYFSETQRNKGNFPGRFSGRQFSNSRSEMNVSTLELGDSALYLCASSLLPFPSSYNEQFFGPGTRLTVL.

This chain joins TRBV5-4 and TRBJ1-2; TRBD1 aligns across 7 bases. This CDR3 region has 14 residues. CDR1 and CDR2 from the germline V gene are SGHNT and YYREEE (reference sequence). After removal of 3 bases from V and 2 bases from J, the junction contained 4 bases not matched to a gene. The CDR3 loop reads CASSWTGQNYGYTF. CDR3 in DNA: TGTGCCAGCAGCTGGACGGGACAGAACTATGGCTACACCTTC.

The chain uses TRBV6-5 and TRBJ2-3; 8 positions match TRBD1. V shed 6 bases, J shed 2 bases, and the junction held 4 bases outside the gene matches. The CDR3 is 14 residues long. Germline V gene sequence: CDR1 MNHEY, CDR2 SVGAGI. The CDR3 loop reads CASRTGAYTDTQYF. The CDR3 DNA reads TGTGCCAGCAGGACAGGGGCCTACACAGATACGCAGTATTTT.

As DNA, the CDR3 is TGTGCCAGCAGCCACAAGGCGGACACGAATGGCTACACCTTC. This translates into CASSHKADTNGYTF. The chain is built from TRBV3-1 (or the pseudogene TRBV3-2) and TRBJ1-2; D perhaps matches TRBD1 (5 bases). The germline CDR1 and CDR2 sequences are LGHDT and YNNKEL (reference sequence). The CDR3 runs 14 residues. V gave up 3 bases and J gave up 6 bases, with 14 bases separating them.

V gene TRBV9 combines with J gene TRBJ1-1, with a tentative D call TRBD1 (5 bases). V was cut by 3 bases and J by 5 bases, with 17 bases left in between. Germline V gives CDR1 SGDLS, CDR2 YYNGEE. CDR3 length: 15 amino acids. The CDR3 protein is CASSGKEGRFTEAFF. The DNA of the CDR3 is TGTGCCAGCAGCGGAAAAGAGGGGAGGTTTACTGAAGCTTTCTTT.

CDR3 DNA: TGTGCCAGCAGTTCGTCCCCCACTGAAGCTTTCTTT. It specifies CASSSSPTEAFF. The gene calls are TRBV6-5 and TRBJ1-1; the D is unclear. This CDR3 has 12 amino acids. Trimming removed 4 bases at V and 4 bases at J, with 7 bases between. Germline loops: CDR1 MNHEY, CDR2 SVGAGI.

This chain links TRBV19 with TRBJ2-5, with D unclear. The germline V gene encodes CDR1 LNHDA and CDR2 SQIVND (reference sequence). The CDR3 is 11 amino acids. V gave up 8 bases and J gave up 2 bases, with 6 bases separating them. CDR3 in amino acids: CASGQQETQYF. The CDR3, as DNA: TGTGCCAGTGGGCAGCAAGAGACCCAGTACTTC.

This clone was found a few times. V and J are TRBV19 and TRBJ2-1; weak D call: TRBD1 (5 bases). This CDR3 has 16 amino acids. Germline V gives CDR1 LNHDA, CDR2 SQIVND (reference sequence). V was cut by 3 bases and J by 6 bases, with 18 bases left in between. The CDR3 sequence: CASSIPQVGLGNEQFF. In DNA form, the CDR3 reads TGTGCCAGTAGTATCCCACAGGTAGGGCTGGGCAATGAGCAGTTCTTC.

This chain connects TRBV7-9 to TRBJ1-6, with 10 bases lining up with TRBD1. The ends lost 5 bases at V and 7 bases at J; junction bases unmatched: 8. The CDR3 spans 16 residues. Germline values: CDR1 SEHNR, CDR2 FQNEAQ (reference sequence). Here the CDR3 DNA reads TGTGCCAGCAGCCCAATCCCGGGACAGGGGAATTCACCCCTCCACTTT. It is translated as CASSPIPGQGNSPLHF. Full variable domain (missing parts from reference TRBV7-9 and TRBJ1-6): DTGVSQNPRHKITKRGQNVTFRCDPISEHNRLYWYRQTLGQGPEFLTYFQNEAQLEKSRLLSDRFSAERPKGSFSTLEIQRTEQGDSAMYLCASSPIPGQGNSPLHFGNGTRLTVT.

This chain connects TRBV9 to TRBJ2-1, with 7 positions matching TRBD2. CDR1 is SGDLS and CDR2 is YYNGEE in the germline V gene. The CDR3 extends over 17 amino acids. V gave up 0 bases and J gave up 9 bases; unmatched junction bases: 15. DNA of the CDR3: TGTGCCAGCAGCGTAGGGGGAACTGTGGCGGGAGAAGGTGAGCAGTTCTTC. This encodes CASSVGGTVAGEGEQFF.

This clone appeared a single time. The chain joins TRBV7-9 to TRBJ1-1; tentatively, D is TRBD1 (6 bases). The CDR3 runs 16 residues. Germline values: CDR1 SEHNR, CDR2 FQNEAQ (reference sequence). The germline V and J ends were trimmed by 1 base and 0 bases, with 12 bases remaining between them. CDR3 loop: CASSLGLRTVNTEAFF. The DNA of the CDR3 is TGTGCCAGCAGCTTAGGTTTGCGGACAGTGAACACTGAAGCTTTCTTT.

The chain uses TRBV6-5 and TRBJ1-1; D might be TRBD1 (6 bases). The V end was cut by 11 bases, the J end by 1 base, with 14 bases between. Germline values: CDR1 MNHEY, CDR2 SVGAGI. This CDR3 has 13 residues. CDR3 in amino acids: CADFVGGNTEAFF. Written as DNA, the CDR3 is TGTGCCGACTTCGTAGGGGGGAACACTGAAGCTTTCTTT.

The gene calls are TRBV10-1 and TRBJ2-7; D is uncertain. With 8 bases removed from V and 1 base from J, the gap between germline ends came to 9 bases. CDR3 size: 12 residues. Germline assignment: CDR1 WNHNN and CDR2 SYGVQD (reference sequence). CDR3 loop: CASAAGSYEQYF. In DNA, the CDR3 is TGCGCCAGCGCCGCCGGGTCCTACGAGCAGTACTTC.

The chain recombines TRBV6-2 or TRBV6-3 with TRBJ2-5, with D perhaps TRBD1 (6 bases). The CDR3 loop spans 17 amino acids. In germline, CDR1 is MNHEY, CDR2 SVGEGT. With 2 bases removed from V and 2 bases from J, the gap between germline ends came to 18 bases. Written as DNA, the CDR3 is TGTGCCAGCAGTTACGGAGCGATGACAAGGGGGCAAGAGACCCAGTACTTC. It encodes CASSYGAMTRGQETQYF.

CDR3 amino acids: CASSPQVSGANVLTF. CDR3 sequence (DNA): TGTGCCAGCAGCCCCCAGGTTTCTGGGGCCAACGTCCTGACTTTC. This chain uses TRBV7-2 with TRBJ2-6; D is unclear. Trimming shortened V by 5 bases and J by 1 base, and 9 bases separated the two germline ends. The germline CDR1 and CDR2 sequences are SGHTA and FQGNSA. This CDR3 is built from 15 residues.

The gene calls are TRBV13 and TRBJ1-5; D remains ambiguous. The CDR3 sequence is 12 residues long. Trimming shortened V by 3 bases and J by 7 bases, and 7 bases separated the two germline ends. Germline CDR1 is PRHDT and CDR2 is FYEKMQ (reference sequence). The CDR3 is CASSLGRQPQHF. The CDR3 DNA sequence: TGTGCCAGCAGCTTGGGGAGGCAGCCCCAGCATTTT. Complete variable domain (other parts from reference TRBV13 and TRBJ1-5): AAGVIQSPRHLIKEKRETATLKCYPIPRHDTVYWYQQGPGQDPQFLISFYEKMQSDKGSIPDRFSAQQFSDYHSELNMSSLELGDSALYFCASSLGRQPQHFGDGTRLSIL.

This clone turned up a few times. V usage is TRBV9 and J usage is TRBJ1-2; D is ambiguous. From germline, CDR1 is SGDLS and CDR2 YYNGEE. The V end lost 6 bases, the J end lost 0 bases, and 15 bases lay between the germline ends. The CDR3 length is 15 residues. The CDR3 DNA is TGTGCCAGCACAAATCGGGAGAGAGCTAACTATGGCTACACCTTC. This translates into CASTNRERANYGYTF.

The chain links TRBV4-3 to TRBJ1-2, with D possibly TRBD1 on 5 matching bases. Looked up from germline, CDR1 is LGHNA and CDR2 is YSLEER. Deletions cut 1 base from V and 7 bases from J, with 13 bases between. The CDR3 loop spans 14 amino acids. Written as DNA, the CDR3 is TGCGCCAGCAGCCAAGCGGGGGGAGGGGTTGGCTACACCTTC. Protein sequence: CASSQAGGGVGYTF.

The chain links TRBV24-1 to TRBJ2-3; D call uncertain. The V end was cut by 4 bases, the J end by 7 bases, with 14 bases between. CDR3 size: 14 residues. Germline CDR1 and CDR2: KGHDR and SFDVKD. The CDR3 coding sequence is TGTGCCACCAGTGACACGGCGCAGGTATATACGCAGTATTTT. Translated, it gives CATSDTAQVYTQYF.

The V gene is TRBV19, the J gene TRBJ2-7; 7 bases match TRBD1. The CDR3 has 11 residues. Looked up from germline, CDR1 is LNHDA and CDR2 is SQIVND (reference sequence). Trimming took 11 bases from V and 5 from J; bases not matched to a gene: 6. CDR3 sequence: CASSTGNEQYF. For the CDR3, the DNA is TGTGCCTCCTCGACAGGGAACGAGCAGTACTTC. Complete variable domain (other parts from reference TRBV19 and TRBJ2-7): DGGITQSPKYLFRKEGQNVTLSCEQNLNHDAMYWYRQDPGQGLRLIYYSQIVNDFQKGDIAEGYSVSREKKESFPLTVTSAQKNPTAFYLCASSTGNEQYFGPGTRLTVT.

This clone was recorded once. This chain joins TRBV7-3 and TRBJ1-1; 11 bases line up with TRBD1. CDR3 length: 15 residues. V lost 5 bases, J lost 5 bases, and 7 bases stayed unmatched. Germline lookup yields CDR1 SGHTA and CDR2 FQGTGA. The CDR3 DNA sequence: TGTGCCAGCAGCCACGGGACAGGGGGATATACTGAAGCTTTCTTT. Residues: CASSHGTGGYTEAFF.